A single sample is the source of the 5 T cell receptor beta chains below, sequenced in a study of beta chain features in type 1 diabetes. Reverse transcribing all isolated RNA meant expressed TCRB transcripts were sequenced. The table came from immunoSEQ multiplex PCR; TCRdb's copy has only in-frame clones and leaves some out. The sample carries tens of thousands of clones, 25% to 35% recorded once. Sequencing was done on a sample of stem cell memory CD4+ T cells from blood. The receptors shown here come from a young woman in good health.

The chain joins TRBV10-3 to TRBJ2-3; no definite D call. Germline CDR1 reads ENHRY; CDR2 reads SYGVKD. V lost 6 bases, J lost 6 bases, and 19 bases lay in between. This CDR3 region has 15 residues. This CDR3 is CAIRVGGAHTDTQYF. The CDR3 DNA sequence: TGTGCCATCAGGGTCGGCGGAGCCCACACGGATACGCAGTATTTT.

This clone was observed a handful of times. The gene calls are TRBV5-4 and TRBJ2-1; maybe TRBD1 (6 bases). This CDR3 is 15 amino acids long. The V gene lost 4 bases and the J gene lost 4 bases, with 15 bases spanning the gap. CDR1 is SGHNT and CDR2 is YYREEE in the germline V gene (reference sequence). In nucleotides, the CDR3 is TGTGCCAGCAGCCTCGGTCGACAGGCATACAATGAGCAGTTCTTC. Amino acid sequence: CASSLGRQAYNEQFF.

The chain uses TRBV7-9 and TRBJ2-4, with 9 bases matching TRBD1. The V segment lost 8 bases and the J segment 4 bases; nucleotides outside the gene matches: 12. Germline loops: CDR1 SEHNR, CDR2 FQNEAQ (reference sequence). CDR3 length: 16 amino acids. CDR3 sequence: CASSPPNRGPKNIQYF. CDR3 coding DNA: TGTGCCAGCTCCCCCCCGAACAGGGGGCCTAAAAACATTCAGTACTTC. Supplemented by reference TRBV7-9 and TRBJ2-4, the full variable domain reads DTGVSQNPRHKITKRGQNVTFRCDPISEHNRLYWYRQTLGQGPEFLTYFQNEAQLEKSRLLSDRFSAERPKGSFSTLEIQRTEQGDSAMYLCASSPPNRGPKNIQYFGAGTRLSVL.

This CDR3 reads CASSQVRGVGADTQYF. The CDR3 bases are TGCGCCAGCAGCCAAGTTCGCGGGGTTGGGGCAGATACGCAGTATTTT. V and J are TRBV4-3 and TRBJ2-3; a possible D gene is TRBD2 (6 bases). The CDR3 sequence is 16 residues long. Between the trimmed V and J ends, which lost 1 base and 4 bases, there was a span of 15 bases. The V gene's germline CDR1 is LGHNA and CDR2 YSLEER.

This clone was counted a few times. The chain couples TRBV7-2 to TRBJ2-5; D may be TRBD2 (6 bases). The CDR3 is 12 amino acids. The V and J ends lost 3 bases and 7 bases respectively, with 9 bases between them. Germline values: CDR1 SGHTA, CDR2 FQGNSA. The CDR3 DNA is TGTGCCAGCAGCTTGCGGGGACTGACCCAGTACTTC. As protein: CASSLRGLTQYF. The full variable domain, completed using reference TRBV7-2 and TRBJ2-5, is GAGVSQSPSNKVTEKGKDVELRCDPISGHTALYWYRQSLGQGLEFLIYFQGNSAPDKSGLPSDRFSAERTGGSVSTLTIQRTQQEDSAVYLCASSLRGLTQYFGPGTRLLVL.